A single sample is the source of the 15 T cell receptor beta chains below, sequenced in a study of blood T cell repertoires in COVID-19. Profiling relied on immunoSEQ multiplex PCR, and the TCRdb table lists in-frame clones only, not all of them. The sample consists of 150,000 or so clones, around 84% of them appearing once. Material: PBMCs or T cells enriched from blood (not recorded which). These receptors came from a man aged 50 to 60 who had recovered from COVID-19.

V is TRBV10-3 and J is TRBJ2-3, with D perhaps matching TRBD1 (6 bases). The V and J ends lost 0 bases and 0 bases respectively, with 10 bases between them. CDR1 ENHRY and CDR2 SYGVKD come from the germline V gene. The CDR3 runs to 16 residues. In DNA, the CDR3 is TGTGCCATCAGTGAGTCGACAGGAAGAAGCACAGATACGCAGTATTTT. Protein product: CAISESTGRSTDTQYF.

The chain uses TRBV5-1 and TRBJ2-5; 8 bases map to TRBD1. The CDR3 is 15 amino acids. CDR1 is SGHRS, CDR2 YFSETQ, per germline. Losses at the gene ends were 0 bases for V and 3 bases for J; bases not matched to a gene: 4. This CDR3 reads CASSLEGTGEETQYF. DNA of the CDR3: TGCGCCAGCAGCTTGGAAGGGACAGGAGAAGAGACCCAGTACTTC. Supplemented by reference TRBV5-1 and TRBJ2-5, the full variable domain reads KAGVTQTPRYLIKTRGQQVTLSCSPISGHRSVSWYQQTPGQGLQFLFEYFSETQRNKGNFPGRFSGRQFSNSRSEMNVSTLELGDSALYLCASSLEGTGEETQYFGPGTRLLVL.

In this sample, this clone turned up a few times. This rearrangement joins TRBV19 to TRBJ1-5, with 7 bases fitting TRBD1. Germline CDR1 LNHDA, CDR2 SQIVND (reference sequence). V shed 6 bases and J 3 bases; nucleotides not matched to a gene: 14. The CDR3 contains 17 residues. CDR3 in DNA: TGTGCCAGTAGAGAGTGGGCTTCGGGGACAGACAATCAGCCCCAGCATTTT. It yields the protein CASREWASGTDNQPQHF.

J is TRBJ2-4 and V is TRBV27, with a weak D call TRBD2 (5 bases). The CDR3 sequence is 13 residues long. V shed 4 bases and J shed 8 bases, with 12 bases lying between them. Germline CDR1 is MNHEY and CDR2 is SMNVEV (reference sequence). The CDR3 here is CASSSFNGDIQYF. CDR3 nucleotides: TGTGCCAGCAGTTCCTTCAACGGGGACATTCAGTACTTC.

V usage is TRBV19 and J usage is TRBJ2-1; possibly TRBD2 for D (6 bases). The CDR3 sequence is 16 residues long. V dropped 3 bases and J dropped 5 bases, with 17 bases sitting between them. The germline V gene has CDR1 LNHDA and CDR2 SQIVND (reference sequence). Written as DNA, the CDR3 is TGTGCCAGTAGTATTAGTAGCGGTCAAAGGGACAATGAGCAGTTCTTC. As protein: CASSISSGQRDNEQFF.

The rearrangement uses TRBV3-1 (or the pseudogene TRBV3-2) and TRBJ1-1; D might be TRBD1 (5 bases). V shed 4 bases and J shed 0 bases, with 9 bases lying between them. The CDR3 has 14 residues. Germline lookup yields CDR1 LGHDT and CDR2 YNNKEL (reference sequence). CDR3 nucleotide sequence: TGTGCCAGCAGCCTACTACAGGTGAACACTGAAGCTTTCTTT. This translates into CASSLLQVNTEAFF.

The gene calls are TRBV10-3 and TRBJ2-2; 11 bases fit TRBD1. With 6 bases clipped from V and 10 bases from J, the junction kept 7 bases outside the gene matches. The CDR3 spans 14 residues. Germline lookup yields CDR1 ENHRY and CDR2 SYGVKD. The CDR3 nucleotides are TGTGCCATCAGATTGGGGACAGGGGGAATGGAGCTGTTTTTT. Translated, it gives CAIRLGTGGMELFF.

This chain joins TRBV6-5 and TRBJ1-1, with 7 bases matching TRBD1. CDR1 and CDR2 from the germline V gene are MNHEY and SVGAGI. The CDR3 runs 14 residues. The V and J ends lost 5 bases and 12 bases, in that order; junction bases with no gene match: 15. CDR3 amino acids: CASSPPGQSGITFF. In DNA, the CDR3 is TGTGCCAGCAGTCCGCCGGGACAGTCGGGGATCACTTTCTTT.

The V call is TRBV10-1, the J call TRBJ2-4, with D unclear. The CDR3 has 14 residues. Germline V lookup: CDR1 WNHNN, CDR2 SYGVQD (reference sequence). V shed 3 bases and J shed 0 bases, with 6 bases lying between them. The CDR3 region is CASSESLAKNIQYF. The DNA of the CDR3 is TGCGCCAGCAGTGAATCTCTAGCCAAAAACATTCAGTACTTC.

The V call is TRBV30, the J call TRBJ2-7; no clear D gene. V was shortened by 0 bases and J by 3 bases, with 6 bases between the two germline ends. The CDR3 is 12 amino acids. Germline V gene data show CDR1 as GTSNPN and CDR2 as SVGIG (reference sequence). The CDR3 DNA reads TGTGCCTGGAGTGTACCCAGCTACGAGCAGTACTTC. Encoded protein: CAWSVPSYEQYF.

CDR3 region: CASSSRDRGNYGYTF. The DNA for the CDR3 is TGCGCCAGCAGCTCGCGGGACAGGGGAAACTATGGCTACACCTTC. The chain has TRBV5-1 and TRBJ1-2, with 10 bases fitting TRBD1. The ends lost 3 bases at V and 2 bases at J; junction bases unmatched: 4. The CDR3 has 15 residues. Germline V gene data show CDR1 as SGHRS and CDR2 as YFSETQ.

The J gene is TRBJ2-5, the V gene TRBV5-4; 10 positions agree with TRBD1. The CDR3 loop spans 16 amino acids. V was clipped by 2 bases and J by 4 bases; unmatched bases: 8. CDR1 and CDR2 (germline): SGHNT, YYREEE (reference sequence). The CDR3 region is CASSFSPGQGLETQYF. The CDR3 DNA sequence: TGTGCCAGCAGCTTTAGTCCGGGACAGGGGTTAGAGACCCAGTACTTC.

The J gene is TRBJ2-1, the V gene TRBV10-1; 11 bases match TRBD1. Trimming at V came to 1 base and at J to 3 bases, leaving 2 bases not matched to a gene. Germline V lookup: CDR1 WNHNN, CDR2 SYGVQD (reference sequence). The CDR3 contains 16 residues. The CDR3 nucleotides read TGCGCCAGCAGTGAGTTCGGGACAGGGGGCTACAATGAGCAGTTCTTC. It translates to CASSEFGTGGYNEQFF.

This clone was recorded many times. The chain's CDR3 is CASSRLAGGTGELFF. CDR3 sequence (DNA): TGTGCCAGCAGTAGACTAGCGGGGGGGACCGGGGAGCTGTTTTTT. This sequence joins TRBV6-2 or TRBV6-3 and TRBJ2-2, with 14 bases that match TRBD2. This CDR3 has 15 residues. Germline loops: CDR1 MNHEY, CDR2 SVGEGT. V lost 5 bases to trimming and J lost 5 bases; unmatched junction nucleotides: 1.

CDR3 coding DNA: TGTGCCAGCTCAAAGGAGGGAGGTCAGCCCCAGCATTTT. Its protein product is CASSKEGGQPQHF. This chain links TRBV6-4 with TRBJ1-5; D is ambiguous. The CDR3 totals 13 residues. Germline V gene sequence: CDR1 MRHNA, CDR2 SNTAGT. The V and J ends lost 8 bases and 6 bases respectively, with 14 bases between them.